This T cell receptor (beta chain) was identified during a study of response to subunit inactivated influenza vaccine. TCRdb passed the RT-PCR reads through MiXCR, listing each CDR3 protein once. The sample has about 500,000 distinct CDR3 sequences, 16% seen once. Trimming took off 4 bases at V and 2 bases at J, with 8 bases between the two ends. Germline CDR1 and CDR2: SNHLY and FYNNEI. The CDR3 is made up of 13 amino acids. V gene TRBV2 combines with J gene TRBJ1-2, with D hard to call. The origin of this receptor is a man between 50 and 75 years old who received an inactivated influenza vaccine. The material sequenced was CD4+ T cells sorted from PBMCs, taken around 25 months after vaccination. CDR3 loop: CASSVDGNYGYTF. The CDR3 DNA is TGTGCCAGCAGTGTGGACGGGAACTATGGCTACACCTTC.